Below, one TCR beta chain is given with its context. Its cognate antigen has yet to be identified. No much larger clone exists at a distance of one base, and base qualities are not known. The sample's time point label is to be understood as: baseline before first vaccination. The vaccinee samples were drawn from two UK trials, COV001 and COV002, one of which was a single-blind randomized controlled phase 2/3 trial testing AZD1222 (ChAdOx1 nCoV-19) in healthy adults. For TCRbeta chain sequencing, PBMC samples from trial participants were taken at day 0 and at day 28 after the second dose. The CDR3 regions of human TCRbeta chains were analyzed by immunosequencing. Turning to the authors' computational methods: Repertoire TCRs were checked for matches against a reference library of SARS-CoV-2-specific TCRs that had been generated using the MIRA antigen-specificity platform. Breadth meant the fraction of unique TCRs that were SARS-CoV-2-associated, whereas depth meant the fraction of total T cells that were SARS-CoV-2-associated. Using the MIRA data, each spike-specific TCR was assigned both to the spike region to which the TCR was reactive and to a CD4 or CD8 class. Log10-transformed breadth and depth values were compared by one-way ANOVA with Sidak's multiple comparisons tests. Not all clones reach the TCRdb copy of this immuneACCESS table, which keeps in-frame sequences only. Checked studies attribute under half of the gap to unresolved V genes and leave the rest unexplained. D and trimming were read from the DNA, whereas the V and J calls and clone size are those reported in that table. The sample yields roughly 130,000 clones; about nine tenths were counted once. The biggest ten clones account for over 6.5% of the sample.

The data were obtained in a study of T cell responses to AZD1222 COVID-19 vaccine (dated by TCRdb to the early 2020s). At the level of the whole study: AZD1222 recipients given second doses at about 4 weeks or at about 12 weeks were pooled, since spike-specific TCR depth and breadth were not found to differ between the two schedules. A total of 233 trial participants underwent TCR sequencing, of whom nearly 210 received two doses of AZD1222 and approximately 25 received two doses of the MenACWY control vaccine. Enrollment into the trials was organized by age into subgroups of 18-55, 56-69 and 70-plus years, and those subgroups contained roughly 150, 30 and 60 TCR-sequenced participants, respectively. The paper as a whole reports these results and caveats: Most participants were white British and females outnumbered males, and the authors suggested that clonal diversity may have been underestimated. No day 14 peak-response samples were available, so repertoires were characterized only after the peak T cell response. Conclusions about previously exposed vaccinees were limited because only six AZD1222 recipients were SARS-CoV-2 seropositive at baseline. In the small 56-69-year group, the increase in depth fell short of significance, most likely because of low power. Reportedly, close to half of the unique spike-specific TCRs recognized epitopes lying outside the regions that are mutated in the B.1.351 and B.1.1.7 variants. The whole spike protein was spanned by vaccine-associated CD4 TCRs, and dominant responses were seen in regions 160-218 and 743-854. After two AZD1222 doses, spike-specific TCR breadth and depth were significantly higher than at day 0 and than in MenACWY recipients.

From its cysteine to its phenylalanine, the CDR3 spans 15 amino acids. Kept here is only the CDR3 DNA, which spans 45 bases and is read in frame from base 1. Via the germline V gene, CDR1 is SGHTA and CDR2 FQGTGA. V lost 7 bases and J lost 2 bases; the stretch between them is 17 bases long. The starting material was peripheral blood, obtained on day 0 of AZD1222 vaccination. This chain is built from TRBV7-3 and TRBJ1-2; the D segment could be TRBD1, given 5 matching bases. This receptor was taken from an adult in good health. The CDR3 region reads CASTELPGPNYGYTF. Read as DNA, the sequence is TGTGCCAGCACCGAATTGCCGGGACCGAACTATGGCTACACCTTC.